This TCR beta chain was sequenced for a study of shared clonotypes between healthy human individuals. The overall study: There were three CD4 naive, three CD4 memory, two CD8 naive and one CD8 memory plates per donor. Study conclusions and caveats: When compared with the clonotypes that were shared by all four sorted-subset donors, the non-shared clonotypes turned out to have lower generation probabilities.

On this clone itself: Its matching antigen is unknown.

Assay execution took place at the deep level. Genomic DNA of every subset was divided equally among multiple immunoSEQ plates. Produced via immunoSEQ multiplex PCR; TCRdb's table is partial and in-frame only. The data hold around 2.5 million clones, with roughly 93% observed a single time. The clonotype comes from a man between 18 and 29 years old in good health. Some clones in this sample may be carry-over from other donors' samples. Sequencing was performed on naive CD4+ T cells from PBMCs. Subset meaning: CD45RA+ positively selected.

CDR3 nucleotides: TGTGCCAGCAGCCGGGTCTCTGGGGCCAACGTCCTGACTTTC. Amino acid sequence: CASSRVSGANVLTF. The J gene is TRBJ2-6, the V gene TRBV6-1; D remains unclear. The V and J ends lost 6 bases and 0 bases respectively, with 6 bases between them. The CDR3 runs 14 residues. Germline assignment: CDR1 MNHNS and CDR2 SASEGT.